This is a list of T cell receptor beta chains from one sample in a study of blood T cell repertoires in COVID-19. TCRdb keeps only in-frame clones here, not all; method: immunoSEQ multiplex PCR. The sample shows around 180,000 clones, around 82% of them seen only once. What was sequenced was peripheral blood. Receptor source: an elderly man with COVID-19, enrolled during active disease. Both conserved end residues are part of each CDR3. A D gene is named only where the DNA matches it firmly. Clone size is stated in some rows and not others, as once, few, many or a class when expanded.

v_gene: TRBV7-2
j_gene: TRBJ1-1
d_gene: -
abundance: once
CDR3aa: CASSLVARGAEAFF
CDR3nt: TGTGCCAGCAGCTTAGTCGCACGCGGGGCTGAAGCTTTCTTT

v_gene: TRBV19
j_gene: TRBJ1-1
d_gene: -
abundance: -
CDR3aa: CASGQGSGTEAFF
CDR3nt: TGTGCCAGCGGCCAGGGGTCCGGAACTGAAGCTTTCTTT

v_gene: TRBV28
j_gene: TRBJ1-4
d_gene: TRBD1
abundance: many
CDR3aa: CASSPAGGPNEKLFF
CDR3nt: TGTGCCAGCAGTCCCGCAGGGGGGCCGAATGAAAAACTGTTTTTT

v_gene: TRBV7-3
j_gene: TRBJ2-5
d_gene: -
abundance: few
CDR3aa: CASSFGGSTTQYF
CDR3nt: TGTGCCAGCAGCTTCGGAGGATCCACCACCCAGTACTTC

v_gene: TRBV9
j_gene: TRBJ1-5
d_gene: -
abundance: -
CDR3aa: CASSVGEEQPQHF
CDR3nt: TGTGCCAGCAGCGTCGGCGAGGAGCAGCCCCAGCATTTT

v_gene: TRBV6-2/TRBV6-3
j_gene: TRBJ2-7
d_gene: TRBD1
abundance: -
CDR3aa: CASSSGTVYEQYF
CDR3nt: TGTGCCAGCAGTTCTGGGACAGTCTACGAGCAGTACTTC

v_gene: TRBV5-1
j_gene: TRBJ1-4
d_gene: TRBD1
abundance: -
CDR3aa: CASSRDRGDEKLFF
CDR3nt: TGCGCCAGCAGCAGGGACAGGGGGGATGAAAAACTGTTTTTT

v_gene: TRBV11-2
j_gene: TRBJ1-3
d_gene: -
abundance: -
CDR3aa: CASSHLTQQGTSGNTIYF
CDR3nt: TGTGCCAGCAGCCATTTAACCCAACAGGGCACCTCTGGAAACACCATATATTTT

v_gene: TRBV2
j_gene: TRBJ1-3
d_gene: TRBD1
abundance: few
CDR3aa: CASTGQGNTIYF
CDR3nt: TGTGCCAGCACGGGACAGGGAAACACCATATATTTT

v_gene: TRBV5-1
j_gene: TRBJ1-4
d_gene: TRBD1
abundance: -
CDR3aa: CASSPGTGGNEKLFF
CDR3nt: TGCGCCAGCAGCCCGGGGACAGGGGGAAATGAAAAACTGTTTTTT

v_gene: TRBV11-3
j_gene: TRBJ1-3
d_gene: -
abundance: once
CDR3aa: CASSSQPGPGNTIYF
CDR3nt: TGTGCCAGCAGCTCACAGCCTGGTCCTGGAAACACCATATATTTT

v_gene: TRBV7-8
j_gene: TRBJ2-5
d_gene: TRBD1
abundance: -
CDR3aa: CASSRDRSGWETQYF
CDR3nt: TGTGCCAGCAGCCGGGACAGGTCGGGTTGGGAGACCCAGTACTTC

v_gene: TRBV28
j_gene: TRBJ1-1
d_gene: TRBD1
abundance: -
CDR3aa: CASSPPGTGNTEAFF
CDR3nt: TGTGCCAGCAGTCCACCCGGGACAGGGAACACTGAAGCTTTCTTT

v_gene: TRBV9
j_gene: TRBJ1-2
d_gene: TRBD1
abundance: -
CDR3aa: CASSPSSQGKNGYTF
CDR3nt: TGTGCCAGCAGCCCAAGTTCACAGGGGAAAAATGGCTACACCTTC

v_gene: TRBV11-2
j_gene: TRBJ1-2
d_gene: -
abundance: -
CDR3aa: CASSLVRSNYGYTF
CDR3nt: TGTGCCAGCAGCTTAGTGAGGAGCAACTATGGCTACACCTTC

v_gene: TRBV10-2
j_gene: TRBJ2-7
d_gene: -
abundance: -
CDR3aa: CASSELGRAYEQYF
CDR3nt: TGCGCCAGCAGTGAGTTAGGGCGGGCCTACGAGCAGTACTTC

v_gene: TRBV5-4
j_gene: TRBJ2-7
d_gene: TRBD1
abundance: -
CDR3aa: CASSRQGYEQYF
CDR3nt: TGTGCCAGCAGCCGACAGGGCTACGAGCAGTACTTC

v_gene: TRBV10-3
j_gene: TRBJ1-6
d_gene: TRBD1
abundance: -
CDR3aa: CAISESGQGSLHF
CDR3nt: TGTGCCATCAGTGAGTCCGGACAGGGATCCCTCCACTTT

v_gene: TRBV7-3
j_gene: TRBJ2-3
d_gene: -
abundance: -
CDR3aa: CASSSGWARTDTQYF
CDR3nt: TGTGCCAGCAGCTCGGGATGGGCAAGGACAGATACGCAGTATTTT

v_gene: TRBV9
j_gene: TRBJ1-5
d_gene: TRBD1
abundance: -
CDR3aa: CASSFTGAFNQPQHF
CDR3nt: TGTGCCAGCAGCTTCACAGGGGCATTCAATCAGCCCCAGCATTTT

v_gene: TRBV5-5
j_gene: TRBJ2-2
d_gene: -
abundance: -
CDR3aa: CASSLGGQGELFF
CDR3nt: TGTGCCAGCAGCTTGGGAGGGCAAGGGGAGCTGTTTTTT

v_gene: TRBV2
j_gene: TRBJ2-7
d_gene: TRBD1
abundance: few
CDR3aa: CATSGTGAERYF
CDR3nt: TGTGCCACGTCCGGGACAGGGGCTGAACGGTACTTC

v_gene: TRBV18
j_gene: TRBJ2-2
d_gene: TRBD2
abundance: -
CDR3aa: CASSPTSGGLFAGELFF
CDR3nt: TGTGCCAGCTCACCGACTAGCGGGGGGCTGTTCGCCGGGGAGCTGTTTTTT

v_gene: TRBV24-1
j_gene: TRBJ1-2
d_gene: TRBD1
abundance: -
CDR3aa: CATSSPDRGVWGYTF
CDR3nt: TGTGCCACCTCTAGTCCGGACAGGGGAGTTTGGGGCTACACCTTC

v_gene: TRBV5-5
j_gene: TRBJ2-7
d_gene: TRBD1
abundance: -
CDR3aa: CASSWGQGGEQYF
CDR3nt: TGTGCCAGCAGCTGGGGACAGGGTGGCGAGCAGTACTTC

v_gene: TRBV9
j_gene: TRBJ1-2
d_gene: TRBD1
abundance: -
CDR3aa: CASSGGTGNGYTF
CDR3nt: TGTGCCAGCAGCGGCGGGACAGGGAACGGCTACACCTTC

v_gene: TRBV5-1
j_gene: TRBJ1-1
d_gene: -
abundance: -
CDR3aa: CASSLATGLNTEAFF
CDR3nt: TGCGCCAGCAGCTTGGCTACAGGGTTGAACACTGAAGCTTTCTTT

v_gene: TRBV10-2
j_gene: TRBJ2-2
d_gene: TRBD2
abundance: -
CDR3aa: CATVSSGGAVGELFF
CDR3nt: TGCGCCACCGTTTCTAGCGGGGGGGCGGTCGGGGAGCTGTTTTTT

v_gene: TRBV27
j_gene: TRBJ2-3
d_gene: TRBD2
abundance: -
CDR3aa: CASSLSPPDSGDTDTQYF
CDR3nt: TGTGCCAGCAGTTTATCCCCCCCGGATAGCGGGGACACAGATACGCAGTATTTT

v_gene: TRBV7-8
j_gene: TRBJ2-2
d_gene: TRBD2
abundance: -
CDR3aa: CASSGREGWTGELFF
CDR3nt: TGTGCCAGCAGCGGTCGGGAGGGGTGGACCGGGGAGCTGTTTTTT

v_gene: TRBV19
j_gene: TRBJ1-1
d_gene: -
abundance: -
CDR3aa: CASSSGEGDTEAFF
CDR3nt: TGTGCCAGTAGTTCGGGTGAGGGCGACACTGAAGCTTTCTTT

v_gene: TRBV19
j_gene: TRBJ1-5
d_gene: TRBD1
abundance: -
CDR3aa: CASTQGANQPQHF
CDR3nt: TGTGCCAGTACACAGGGGGCAAATCAGCCCCAGCATTTT

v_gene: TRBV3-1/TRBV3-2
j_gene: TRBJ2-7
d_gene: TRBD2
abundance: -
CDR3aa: CASSREGSSYEQYF
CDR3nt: TGTGCCAGCAGCAGGGAGGGGTCCTCCTACGAGCAGTACTTC

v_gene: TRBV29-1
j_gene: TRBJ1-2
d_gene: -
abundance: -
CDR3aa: CSVEDLNYGYTF
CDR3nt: TGCAGCGTTGAAGATTTAAACTATGGCTACACCTTC

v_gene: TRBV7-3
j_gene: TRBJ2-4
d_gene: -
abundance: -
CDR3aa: CASSLGLSPIQYF
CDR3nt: TGTGCCAGCAGCTTAGGGCTCTCCCCTATTCAGTACTTC

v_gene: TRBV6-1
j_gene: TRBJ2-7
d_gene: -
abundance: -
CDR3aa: CASSEARLIQGRRNEQYF
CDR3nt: TGTGCCAGCAGTGAAGCAAGACTCATACAGGGGAGGAGAAACGAGCAGTACTTC

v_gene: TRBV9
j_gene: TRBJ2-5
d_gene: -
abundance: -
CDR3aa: CASSSDSQETQYF
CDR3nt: TGTGCCAGCAGCTCTGATAGTCAAGAGACCCAGTACTTC

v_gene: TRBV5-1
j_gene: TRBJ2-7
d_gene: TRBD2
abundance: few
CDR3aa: CASSLGGSGGSYEQYF
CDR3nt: TGCGCCAGCAGCTTGGGAGGCAGCGGGGGCTCCTACGAGCAGTACTTC

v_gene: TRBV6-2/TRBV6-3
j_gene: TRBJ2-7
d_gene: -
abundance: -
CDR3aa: CASSTTVEGRDEQYF
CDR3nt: TGTGCCAGCAGCACGACGGTAGAGGGTCGGGACGAGCAGTACTTC

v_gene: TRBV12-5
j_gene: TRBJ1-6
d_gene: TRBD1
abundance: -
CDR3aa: CASATGDSPLHF
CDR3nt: TGTGCTAGTGCCACAGGGGATTCACCCCTCCACTTT

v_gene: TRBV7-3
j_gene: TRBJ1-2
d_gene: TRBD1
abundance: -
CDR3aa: CASSLTGGAYGYTF
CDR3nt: TGTGCCAGCAGCCTCACAGGGGGGGCCTATGGCTACACCTTC

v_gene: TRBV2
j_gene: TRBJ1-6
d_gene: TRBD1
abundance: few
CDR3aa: CASRGGQGHSPLHF
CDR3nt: TGTGCCAGCAGGGGGGGACAGGGGCATTCACCCCTCCACTTT

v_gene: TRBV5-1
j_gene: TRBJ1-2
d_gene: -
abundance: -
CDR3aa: CASSRGQANYGYTF
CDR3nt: TGCGCCAGCAGCAGGGGACAAGCTAACTATGGCTACACCTTC

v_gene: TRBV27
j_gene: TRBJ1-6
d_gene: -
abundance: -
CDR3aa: CACGGPPALHF
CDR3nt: TGTGCCTGCGGGGGCCCTCCCGCCCTCCACTTT

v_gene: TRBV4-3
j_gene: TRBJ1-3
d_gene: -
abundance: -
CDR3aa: CASSQGAGVAKSSGNTIYF
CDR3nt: TGCGCCAGCAGCCAAGGGGCCGGGGTGGCCAAGAGCTCTGGAAACACCATATATTTT

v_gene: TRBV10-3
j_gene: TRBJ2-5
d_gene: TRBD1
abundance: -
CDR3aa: CAISESRGGAETQYF
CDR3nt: TGTGCCATCAGTGAGTCTCGAGGGGGCGCAGAGACCCAGTACTTC

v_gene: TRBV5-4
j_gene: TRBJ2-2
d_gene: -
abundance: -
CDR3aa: CASSFSGGRGTGELFF
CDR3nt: TGTGCCAGCAGTTTTTCCGGGGGACGAGGCACCGGGGAGCTGTTTTTT

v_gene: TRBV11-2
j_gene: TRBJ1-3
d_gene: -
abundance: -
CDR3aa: CASSHRVRAGNTIYF
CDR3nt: TGTGCCAGCAGCCACAGGGTGCGAGCTGGAAACACCATATATTTT

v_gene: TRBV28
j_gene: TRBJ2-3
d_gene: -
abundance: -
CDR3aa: CASSGAGGKADTQYF
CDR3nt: TGTGCCAGCAGTGGCGCCGGGGGTAAGGCAGATACGCAGTATTTT

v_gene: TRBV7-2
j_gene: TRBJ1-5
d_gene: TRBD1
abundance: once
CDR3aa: CASSLAGQGRYSNQPQHF
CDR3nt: TGTGCCAGCAGCTTAGCTGGACAGGGGAGATATAGCAATCAGCCCCAGCATTTT

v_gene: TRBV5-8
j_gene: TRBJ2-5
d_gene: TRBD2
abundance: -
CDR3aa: CASSSGLAVARWETQYF
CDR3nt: TGTGCCAGCAGCTCGGGACTAGCGGTCGCGAGGTGGGAGACCCAGTACTTC